Each of the 32 T cell receptor beta chains below was sequenced from the same sample in a study of blood T cell repertoires in COVID-19. The data were produced by immunoSEQ multiplex PCR, yet TCRdb's version contains in-frame clones alone and is incomplete. The table lists around 150,000 clones, around three quarters of them singletons. What was sequenced was peripheral blood. These receptor sequences come from a man aged 55 to 70 with acute or convalescent COVID-19.

The chain is built from TRBV23-1 and TRBJ2-3, with D perhaps TRBD2 (7 bases). TRBV23-1 falls under the ORF class, with uncertain function. The CDR3 consists of 15 residues. The V end was cut by 0 bases, the J end by 1 base, with 8 bases between. This CDR3 reads CASSQSGGRTDTQYF. The DNA of the CDR3 is TGCGCCAGCAGTCAATCCGGGGGGCGCACAGATACGCAGTATTTT.

The CDR3 nucleotides read TGTGCCAGCAGTTTGGTGGGCGTGATCCAGTACTTC. This gives the protein CASSLVGVIQYF. V gene TRBV28 combines with J gene TRBJ2-5; D call uncertain. This CDR3 has 12 amino acids. V shed 3 bases and J shed 10 bases, with 12 bases lying between them. The V gene's germline CDR1 is MDHEN and CDR2 SYDVKM. Looking up the rest from reference TRBV28 and TRBJ2-5 gives the full variable domain: DVKVTQSSRYLVKRTGEKVFLECVQDMDHENMFWYRQDPGLGLRLIYFSYDVKMKEKGDIPEGYSVSREKKERFSLILESASTNQTSMYLCASSLVGVIQYFGPGTRLLVL.

V and J are TRBV5-1 and TRBJ2-5; D is perhaps TRBD1 (6 bases). The CDR3 spans 13 residues. The germline V and J ends were trimmed by 3 bases and 5 bases, with 11 bases remaining between them. CDR1 and CDR2 from the germline V gene are SGHRS and YFSETQ. CDR3 nucleotides: TGCGCCAGCAGCTCTAATAGGGGGGAGACCCAGTACTTC. It translates to CASSSNRGETQYF. Full variable domain (rest looked up from reference TRBV5-1 and TRBJ2-5): KAGVTQTPRYLIKTRGQQVTLSCSPISGHRSVSWYQQTPGQGLQFLFEYFSETQRNKGNFPGRFSGRQFSNSRSEMNVSTLELGDSALYLCASSSNRGETQYFGPGTRLLVL.

The V call is TRBV18, the J call TRBJ1-1; D uncertain. CDR3 length equals 13 residues. Germline loops: CDR1 KGHSH, CDR2 LQKENI. The V end lost 3 bases, the J end lost 3 bases, and 8 bases lay between the germline ends. CDR3 coding DNA: TGTGCCAGCTCACCCGGCGAGGACACTGAAGCTTTCTTT. Translation gives CASSPGEDTEAFF. Together with reference TRBV18 and TRBJ1-1, the CDR3 gives the full variable domain: NAGVMQNPRHLVRRRGQEARLRCSPMKGHSHVYWYRQLPEEGLKFMVYLQKENIIDESGMPKERFSAEFPKEGPSILRIQQVVRGDSAAYFCASSPGEDTEAFFGQGTRLTVV.

The rearrangement joins TRBV6-1 to TRBJ1-2; D gene ambiguous. Germline loops: CDR1 MNHNS, CDR2 SASEGT. With 3 bases removed from V and 8 bases from J, the gap between germline ends came to 13 bases. This CDR3 is 13 amino acids long. CDR3 loop: CASSERALWGYTF. The CDR3 DNA sequence: TGTGCCAGCAGTGAGAGGGCCCTGTGGGGCTACACCTTC.

As for this clone: At the DNA level, this CDR3 is encoded by other sequences in the same sample as well. This sequence joins TRBV3-1 (or the pseudogene TRBV3-2) and TRBJ2-2; D possibly corresponds to TRBD2 (6 bases). Looked up from germline, CDR1 is LGHDT and CDR2 is YNNKEL (reference sequence). The CDR3 is made up of 16 amino acids. Trimming stripped 3 bases from V and 2 bases from J, with 13 bases between. The CDR3: CASSQALAVNTGELFF. The CDR3 DNA reads TGTGCCAGCAGCCAGGCCTTAGCGGTAAACACCGGGGAGCTGTTTTTT.

This chain links TRBV5-4 with TRBJ2-1; 8 nucleotides agree with TRBD1. V gave up 3 bases and J gave up 5 bases; unmatched junction bases: 4. The length of the CDR3 is 14 residues. Germline CDR1 is SGHNT and CDR2 is YYREEE (reference sequence). CDR3 residues: CASSSWTGHNEQFF. CDR3 bases: TGTGCCAGCAGCTCGTGGACAGGGCACAATGAGCAGTTCTTC.

The chain carries TRBV4-2 and TRBJ2-7, with D possibly matching TRBD1 (5 bases). The CDR3 is made up of 13 amino acids. Germline assignment: CDR1 LGHNA and CDR2 YNFKEQ. V was trimmed by 0 bases and J by 6 bases, leaving 9 bases between them. The CDR3 coding sequence is TGTGCCAGCAGCCAAGATCTAGGGGTCGAGCAGTACTTC. Its translation: CASSQDLGVEQYF.

This clone has just one count. V gene TRBV4-1 combines with J gene TRBJ2-3; 10 positions match TRBD2. This CDR3 contains 16 residues. The V gene's germline CDR1 is MGHRA and CDR2 YSYEKL. J was trimmed by 3 bases and V by 3 bases; bases with no gene match: 6. CDR3: CASSQPTSGTTDTQYF. The DNA of the CDR3 is TGCGCCAGCAGCCAGCCCACTAGCGGGACGACAGATACGCAGTATTTT.

This rearrangement joins TRBV6-5 to TRBJ2-2; a weak D match, TRBD1 (6 bases). The CDR3 is 14 amino acids. Germline loops: CDR1 MNHEY, CDR2 SVGAGI. The germline V and J ends were trimmed by 5 bases and 4 bases, with 11 bases remaining between them. The CDR3, as DNA: TGTGCCAGCAGTCCCGGACAGAGCACCGGGGAGCTGTTTTTT. Protein: CASSPGQSTGELFF.

As DNA, the CDR3 is TGTGCCAGCAGTTACCTACAGGAGAACTATGGCTACACCTTC. Amino acids: CASSYLQENYGYTF. The chain links TRBV6-2 or TRBV6-3 to TRBJ1-2; maybe TRBD1 (5 bases). Trimming removed 2 bases from V and 2 bases from J, with 9 bases in between. CDR1 and CDR2 (germline): MNHEY, SVGEGT. This CDR3 is built from 14 residues.

The chain's CDR3 is CASSLTRDEQFF. The CDR3 DNA is TGTGCCAGCAGCCTAACTAGGGATGAGCAGTTCTTC. The gene calls are TRBV12-3 or TRBV12-4 and TRBJ2-1, with a tentative D call TRBD2 (5 bases). The V and J ends lost 6 bases and 8 bases respectively, with 11 bases between them. The CDR3 is 12 amino acids.

The chain combines TRBV10-3 with TRBJ2-7; TRBD1 agrees at 11 bases. Germline V gene data show CDR1 as ENHRY and CDR2 as SYGVKD. The CDR3 runs 13 residues. The junction had 1 base not matched to a gene; V was cut back by 7 bases and J by 2 bases. CDR3 loop: CAIKGQGAYEQYF. CDR3 in DNA: TGTGCCATCAAGGGACAGGGGGCCTACGAGCAGTACTTC.

V is TRBV3-1 (or the pseudogene TRBV3-2) and J is TRBJ1-5; D not certain. The V end lost 1 base, the J end lost 5 bases, and 6 bases lay between the germline ends. CDR3 size: 13 residues. In germline, CDR1 is LGHDT, CDR2 YNNKEL (reference sequence). Here the CDR3 DNA reads TGTGCCAGCAGCCAAGGAGGATATCAGCCCCAGCATTTT. Translating gives CASSQGGYQPQHF.

The rearrangement links TRBV18 to TRBJ2-2; maybe TRBD2 (5 bases). CDR1 and CDR2 from the germline V gene are KGHSH and LQKENI. The CDR3 covers 14 residues. V lost 3 bases, J lost 4 bases, and 9 bases lay in between. The DNA of the CDR3 is TGTGCCAGCTCACCCACGGGATTCACCGGGGAGCTGTTTTTT. This encodes CASSPTGFTGELFF.

In this sample, this clone turned up once. The CDR3 sequence is CASSESPDYNEQFF. The CDR3 region has the DNA TGCGCCAGCAGTGAGTCGCCAGACTACAATGAGCAGTTCTTC. V is TRBV10-1 and J is TRBJ2-1; D uncertain. CDR3 length equals 14 residues. V gave up 0 bases and J gave up 3 bases, with 6 bases separating them. CDR1 is WNHNN and CDR2 is SYGVQD in the germline V gene (reference sequence).

The table lists this clone with a count of one. This chain uses TRBV6-5 with TRBJ1-1, with TRBD1 identical over 9 bases. This CDR3 contains 14 residues. The junction had 4 bases not matched to a gene; V was cut back by 5 bases and J by 3 bases. Germline V gene lookup returns CDR1 MNHEY and CDR2 SVGAGI. CDR3 residues: CASSPQGADTEAFF. CDR3 nucleotides: TGTGCCAGCAGTCCACAGGGGGCGGACACTGAAGCTTTCTTT.

The V and J genes are TRBV2 and TRBJ2-3; 9 positions match TRBD2. Germline CDR1 SNHLY, CDR2 FYNNEI. V dropped 8 bases and J dropped 3; count of bases not matched to a gene: 3. CDR3 length: 13 residues. This chain's CDR3 is CASGLAGTDTQYF. The CDR3 DNA sequence: TGTGCCAGCGGGCTAGCGGGAACAGATACGCAGTATTTT.

Here the CDR3 DNA reads TGTGCCAGCAGCAGTCATAGCGGGAGATCGTACACCGGGGAGCTGTTTTTT. Protein: CASSSHSGRSYTGELFF. The V and J genes are TRBV28 and TRBJ2-2, with 9 bases identical to TRBD2. The junction had 11 bases not matched to a gene; V was cut back by 6 bases and J by 3 bases. Germline-derived CDR1 and CDR2 are MDHEN and SYDVKM. The CDR3 consists of 17 residues.

The V and J genes are TRBV4-1 and TRBJ1-3; D might be TRBD1 (5 bases). V was clipped by 0 bases and J by 6 bases, with 15 bases between them. Germline loops: CDR1 MGHRA, CDR2 YSYEKL. The CDR3 length is 16 residues. The CDR3 DNA reads TGCGCCAGCAGCCAAGATATTGGCGAAGGGGCAAACACCATATATTTT. Protein sequence: CASSQDIGEGANTIYF.

This clone was seen just once. The V and J genes are TRBV3-1 (or the pseudogene TRBV3-2) and TRBJ2-5; 10 bases are a match to TRBD2. Germline V gene sequence: CDR1 LGHDT, CDR2 YNNKEL (reference sequence). The CDR3 covers 15 residues. The ends lost 5 bases at V and 4 bases at J; junction bases unmatched: 7. Here the CDR3 DNA reads TGTGCCAGCAGCTTAACACTAGCGGGAACAGAGACCCAGTACTTC. Translating gives CASSLTLAGTETQYF.

This clone was found once. The gene calls are TRBV3-1 (or the pseudogene TRBV3-2) and TRBJ1-2; TRBD1 matches 7 bases. Germline V gives CDR1 LGHDT, CDR2 YNNKEL (reference sequence). The CDR3 extends over 16 amino acids. V trimming: 1 base; J trimming: 3 bases; junction bases outside the gene matches: 8. In DNA form, the CDR3 reads TGTGCCAGCAGCCAAGTGGGGACAGACTGGCACTATGGCTACACCTTC. Encoded protein: CASSQVGTDWHYGYTF.

This chain connects TRBV28 to TRBJ1-4, with a possible D match to TRBD1 (5 bases). The CDR3 has 14 amino acids. Germline V gives CDR1 MDHEN, CDR2 SYDVKM. The V and J ends lost 4 bases and 8 bases respectively, with 14 bases between them. Written as DNA, the CDR3 is TGTGCCAGCAGTTCCCCCGGGCGGGGCGAAAAACTGTTTTTT. This sequence encodes CASSSPGRGEKLFF.

This clone was picked up one time. The rearrangement links TRBV12-5 to TRBJ2-3; D remains unclear. The V and J ends lost 6 bases and 0 bases respectively, with 19 bases between them. This CDR3 has 17 residues. The germline gives CDR1 LGHNT, CDR2 FRNRAP. CDR3 nucleotide sequence: TGTGCTAGTGGCCCTGTGGGTCTTACTACTAGCACAGATACGCAGTATTTT. Translation gives CASGPVGLTTSTDTQYF.

About this clone itself: The same CDR3 also results from other DNA sequences found in this sample. The genes are TRBV28 and TRBJ2-7, with 15 bases aligning to TRBD2. Trimming cost V 2 bases and J 4 bases; bases outside gene matches: 6. Germline V gives CDR1 MDHEN, CDR2 SYDVKM. The CDR3 spans 17 residues. CDR3: CASSLMGLAGGRYEQYF. The CDR3, as DNA: TGTGCCAGCAGTTTAATGGGACTAGCGGGAGGCAGGTACGAGCAGTACTTC.

The chain combines TRBV6-1 with TRBJ1-1; possibly TRBD1 for D (6 bases). In germline, CDR1 is MNHNS, CDR2 SASEGT. The CDR3 consists of 12 residues. Trimming shortened V by 6 bases and J by 13 bases, and 18 bases separated the two germline ends. The CDR3 DNA sequence: TGTGCCAGCAGCCAGGACAGCCAAACAGTTTTCTTT. Protein: CASSQDSQTVFF.

The chain is built from TRBV6-5 and TRBJ2-2; 7 bases agree with TRBD1. Germline V gene data show CDR1 as MNHEY and CDR2 as SVGAGI. With V trimmed by 8 bases and J by 4 bases, 4 bases remained unmatched. CDR3 size: 13 residues. The CDR3 DNA reads as TGTGCCAGCCTCGACAGGGCCACCGGGGAGCTGTTTTTT. As protein: CASLDRATGELFF.

There are many counts of this clone. The chain uses TRBV28 and TRBJ2-7; 9 bases agree with TRBD1. Germline CDR1 reads MDHEN; CDR2 reads SYDVKM. This CDR3 comprises 14 residues. Germline trimming cut 6 bases from V and 2 bases from J; bases unmatched to any gene: 5. As DNA, the CDR3 is TGTGCCAGCAGGGCCGGGACAGGGACCTACGAGCAGTACTTC. It specifies CASRAGTGTYEQYF.

The V call is TRBV19, the J call TRBJ1-6; weak D call: TRBD1 (5 bases). Trimming removed 4 bases at V and 9 bases at J, with 13 bases between. This CDR3 comprises 14 residues. The germline V gene has CDR1 LNHDA and CDR2 SQIVND (reference sequence). The CDR3 region is CASSKSQGGSPLHF. The CDR3 region has the DNA TGTGCCAGTAGTAAAAGTCAGGGTGGTTCACCCCTCCACTTT.

The chain has TRBV20-1 and TRBJ2-6; D call uncertain. There are 14 residues in the CDR3. The germline V and J ends were trimmed by 3 bases and 0 bases, with 6 bases remaining between them. Per germline, CDR1 DFQATT and CDR2 SNEGSKA (reference sequence). The CDR3 sequence: CSASGLSGANVLTF. The CDR3 DNA reads as TGCAGTGCTAGTGGTCTCTCTGGGGCCAACGTCCTGACTTTC.

V is TRBV28 and J is TRBJ2-1; 7 positions agree with TRBD2. The V and J ends lost 2 bases and 4 bases, in that order; junction bases with no gene match: 8. The germline V gene has CDR1 MDHEN and CDR2 SYDVKM. The CDR3 consists of 16 residues. The CDR3 nucleotides are TGTGCCAGCAGTTTAACCGCTAGCGGAAAGTACAATGAGCAGTTCTTC. It is translated as CASSLTASGKYNEQFF.

The rearrangement joins TRBV7-3 to TRBJ2-1; D unresolved. The germline CDR1 and CDR2 sequences are SGHTA and FQGTGA. CDR3 length: 16 amino acids. Trimming took off 0 bases at V and 4 bases at J, with 13 bases between the two ends. CDR3 protein: CASSLTPGVEYNEQFF. CDR3 bases: TGTGCCAGCAGCTTAACCCCTGGAGTGGAATACAATGAGCAGTTCTTC.